This TCR beta chain was captured by sequencing in a study of CD8 T cells in Susac syndrome. Germline V CDR1 and CDR2: LGHNA, YNFKEQ. The CDR3 covers 17 residues. V lost 4 bases and J lost 1; bases outside the gene matches: 10. Random hexamers were used to reverse transcribe the RNA input (about 0.5 to 1 ug). From the immunoSEQ multiplex PCR reads, TCRdb called clonotypes with MiXCR, one entry per CDR3 protein. The data show about 210,000 distinct CDR3 sequences, about 96% seen once. The chain combines TRBV4-2 with TRBJ2-7; TRBD2 matches at 10 bases. The sequence was collected from a human donor with multiple sclerosis. Input material: CD4+ T cells from PBMCs. The CDR3 DNA reads TGTGCCAGCAGCCCACAGATAGTAGCGGGGGGTTCCTACGAGCAGTACTTC. It is translated as CASSPQIVAGGSYEQYF.